A selection of T cell receptor beta chains follows, all from one sample in a study of T-cell memory formation after mild COVID-19. Using its own MiXCR run on the 5' RACE reads, TCRdb lists one record per CDR3 protein. The sample carries around 430,000 distinct CDR3 sequences, approximately 15% recorded once. Sample: PBMCs or a T cell subset sorted from them (not recorded which). These TCRs come from a man younger than 35 who had mild COVID-19 (a few samples of this study predate the infection). Cell type and time point are not known. CDR3s include the opening cysteine and the closing phenylalanine or tryptophan. The D gene is left open where the match is weak. Expanded clones get a size class; other rows say once, few or many, or leave the size out.

CDR3nt: TGTGCCAGCACCAAATACACTGAAGCTTTCTTT
CDR3aa: CASTKYTEAFF
abundance: NA
j_gene: TRBJ1-1
d_gene: NA
v_gene: TRBV7-9

CDR3nt: TGCAGCGAGAGACCCTCGGACTACCGAGGCAATGAGCAGTTCTTC
CDR3aa: CSERPSDYRGNEQFF
abundance: NA
j_gene: TRBJ2-1
d_gene: NA
v_gene: TRBV29-1

CDR3nt: TGCGCCAGCAGCTCTACTAGCGGGGGGGCAGAGCAGTTCTTC
CDR3aa: CASSSTSGGAEQFF
abundance: many
j_gene: TRBJ2-1
d_gene: TRBD2
v_gene: TRBV5-1

CDR3nt: TGTGCCAGCAGCTTGGGGGGGGCTGATCAGCCCCAGCATTTT
CDR3aa: CASSLGGADQPQHF
abundance: NA
j_gene: TRBJ1-5
d_gene: NA
v_gene: TRBV5-4

CDR3nt: TGTGCCACCAGCTTCGGAGGGGGACCTAATCAGCCCCAGCATTTT
CDR3aa: CATSFGGGPNQPQHF
abundance: few
j_gene: TRBJ1-5
d_gene: NA
v_gene: TRBV15

CDR3nt: TGCGCCAGCAGCATTGACAGGGTGGCCGGGGAGCTGTTTTTT
CDR3aa: CASSIDRVAGELFF
abundance: NA
j_gene: TRBJ2-2
d_gene: TRBD1
v_gene: TRBV5-1

CDR3nt: TGTGCCAGCAGCTTCTGGGCAGAGTACCAAGAGACCCAGTACTTC
CDR3aa: CASSFWAEYQETQYF
abundance: NA
j_gene: TRBJ2-5
d_gene: NA
v_gene: TRBV7-9

CDR3nt: TGTGCCAGCAGCATAGGGCTAGCGGGGAGCACAGATACGCAGTATTTT
CDR3aa: CASSIGLAGSTDTQYF
abundance: NA
j_gene: TRBJ2-3
d_gene: TRBD2
v_gene: TRBV7-9

CDR3nt: TGTGCCAGCAGCGCCAGGACATTCTCCTACAATGAGCAGTTCTTC
CDR3aa: CASSARTFSYNEQFF
abundance: few
j_gene: TRBJ2-1
d_gene: NA
v_gene: TRBV7-9

CDR3nt: TGTGCCAGTAGTATAGATTCTTCTTTGGCAGCCCCCCTCCACTTT
CDR3aa: CASSIDSSLAAPLHF
abundance: NA
j_gene: TRBJ1-6
d_gene: NA
v_gene: TRBV19

CDR3nt: TGTGCCAGCAGCTATACCTCAGGGATGGGCTACACCTTC
CDR3aa: CASSYTSGMGYTF
abundance: NA
j_gene: TRBJ1-2
d_gene: NA
v_gene: TRBV12-3/TRBV12-4

CDR3nt: TGCGCCAGCAGCTTGGCCCTAGCGGATTACAATGAGCAGTTCTTC
CDR3aa: CASSLALADYNEQFF
abundance: few
j_gene: TRBJ2-1
d_gene: TRBD2
v_gene: TRBV5-1

CDR3nt: TGTGCCAGCAGCCATTTGGGACTCACCATTTTC
CDR3aa: CASSHLGLTIF
abundance: few
j_gene: TRBJ2-5
d_gene: NA
v_gene: TRBV4-2

CDR3nt: TGTGCCAGCAGCTTCATGTCGGGAGCCTACAATGAGCAGTTCTTC
CDR3aa: CASSFMSGAYNEQFF
abundance: NA
j_gene: TRBJ2-1
d_gene: NA
v_gene: TRBV5-4

CDR3nt: TGTGCCAGCTCACCAATCTCTGATACCACTGAAGCTTTCTTT
CDR3aa: CASSPISDTTEAFF
abundance: many
j_gene: TRBJ1-1
d_gene: NA
v_gene: TRBV18

CDR3nt: TGTGCCACCAGTGATCCCTCGACAGGCGGCGGGGAGCTGTTTTTT
CDR3aa: CATSDPSTGGGELFF
abundance: few
j_gene: TRBJ2-2
d_gene: NA
v_gene: TRBV24-1

CDR3nt: TGCGCCAGCAGCTTGGAGGGACCTAGGGACACCGGGGAGCTGTTTTTT
CDR3aa: CASSLEGPRDTGELFF
abundance: NA
j_gene: TRBJ2-2
d_gene: NA
v_gene: TRBV5-1